This is a list of T cell receptor beta chains from one sample in a study of shared clonotypes between healthy human individuals. TCRdb keeps only in-frame clones here, not all; method: immunoSEQ multiplex PCR. This table holds some 2 million clones, about 95% found once. The sequenced sample consisted of naive CD8+ T cells sorted from blood. These receptors were obtained from a man between 18 and 35 years old in good health. CDR3s include the opening cysteine and the closing phenylalanine or tryptophan. D genes are given only for firm matches. Clone size is not always given. Where it is, it says once, few, many or a class for expanded clones.

d_gene: TRBD1
j_gene: TRBJ1-1
abundance: -
v_gene: TRBV6-6
CDR3aa: CASSYSSNRGNTEAFF
CDR3nt: TGTGCCAGCAGTTACTCGAGTAACAGGGGGAACACTGAAGCTTTCTTT

d_gene: -
j_gene: TRBJ1-6
abundance: -
v_gene: TRBV15
CDR3aa: CATSRGLLGPTSPLHF
CDR3nt: TGTGCCACCAGCAGAGGATTGTTAGGCCCAACTTCACCCCTCCACTTT

d_gene: TRBD1
j_gene: TRBJ2-2
abundance: -
v_gene: TRBV2
CDR3aa: CASSGGTGLTGELFF
CDR3nt: TGTGCCAGCAGTGGGGGGACAGGGCTCACCGGGGAGCTGTTTTTT

d_gene: -
j_gene: TRBJ2-1
abundance: once
v_gene: TRBV6-6
CDR3aa: CASAVTSLGDEQFF
CDR3nt: TGTGCCAGCGCTGTGACATCGCTGGGGGATGAGCAGTTCTTC

d_gene: -
j_gene: TRBJ2-7
abundance: -
v_gene: TRBV5-1
CDR3aa: CASSLLADVVEQYF
CDR3nt: TGCGCCAGCAGCTTGCTGGCCGACGTCGTAGAGCAGTACTTC

d_gene: -
j_gene: TRBJ1-2
abundance: -
v_gene: TRBV5-1
CDR3aa: CASSLEYNYGYTF
CDR3nt: TGCGCCAGCAGCTTGGAGTATAACTATGGCTACACCTTC

d_gene: TRBD1
j_gene: TRBJ2-7
abundance: -
v_gene: TRBV5-1
CDR3aa: CASSMGQGGSDEQYF
CDR3nt: TGCGCCAGCAGCATGGGACAGGGGGGATCCGACGAGCAGTACTTC

d_gene: -
j_gene: TRBJ2-7
abundance: -
v_gene: TRBV6-1
CDR3aa: CASTDRDLGYEQYF
CDR3nt: TGTGCCAGCACTGACCGGGACCTTGGCTACGAGCAGTACTTC

d_gene: TRBD1
j_gene: TRBJ1-2
abundance: few
v_gene: TRBV11-2
CDR3aa: CASSLGRTGDGYTF
CDR3nt: TGTGCCAGCAGCTTAGGTCGGACAGGGGATGGCTACACCTTC

d_gene: -
j_gene: TRBJ2-7
abundance: few
v_gene: TRBV19
CDR3aa: CASSILETPYEQYF
CDR3nt: TGTGCCAGTAGTATCCTCGAGACACCCTACGAGCAGTACTTC

d_gene: TRBD1
j_gene: TRBJ2-7
abundance: -
v_gene: TRBV5-1
CDR3aa: CASSSTGQGYEQYF
CDR3nt: TGCGCCAGCAGCTCGACGGGACAGGGATACGAGCAGTACTTC

d_gene: -
j_gene: TRBJ2-4
abundance: -
v_gene: TRBV5-3
CDR3aa: CARSFRLAKNIQYF
CDR3nt: TGTGCCAGAAGCTTCAGGCTAGCCAAAAACATTCAGTACTTC

d_gene: TRBD2
j_gene: TRBJ2-1
abundance: -
v_gene: TRBV13
CDR3aa: CASSPTSLGTSGYNEQFF
CDR3nt: TGTGCCAGCAGCCCCACAAGCTTAGGGACTAGCGGGTACAATGAGCAGTTCTTC

d_gene: -
j_gene: TRBJ1-2
abundance: -
v_gene: TRBV5-6
CDR3aa: CASSYETSGLVYGYTF
CDR3nt: TGTGCCAGCAGCTACGAAACGTCAGGGCTCGTCTATGGCTACACCTTC

d_gene: -
j_gene: TRBJ1-4
abundance: -
v_gene: TRBV2
CDR3aa: CASSSPVNWEKLFF
CDR3nt: TGTGCCAGCAGTTCACCGGTAAATTGGGAAAAACTGTTTTTT

d_gene: TRBD2
j_gene: TRBJ2-7
abundance: -
v_gene: TRBV14
CDR3aa: CASSLEAGVWDEQYF
CDR3nt: TGTGCCAGCAGCCTGGAAGCGGGAGTCTGGGACGAGCAGTACTTC